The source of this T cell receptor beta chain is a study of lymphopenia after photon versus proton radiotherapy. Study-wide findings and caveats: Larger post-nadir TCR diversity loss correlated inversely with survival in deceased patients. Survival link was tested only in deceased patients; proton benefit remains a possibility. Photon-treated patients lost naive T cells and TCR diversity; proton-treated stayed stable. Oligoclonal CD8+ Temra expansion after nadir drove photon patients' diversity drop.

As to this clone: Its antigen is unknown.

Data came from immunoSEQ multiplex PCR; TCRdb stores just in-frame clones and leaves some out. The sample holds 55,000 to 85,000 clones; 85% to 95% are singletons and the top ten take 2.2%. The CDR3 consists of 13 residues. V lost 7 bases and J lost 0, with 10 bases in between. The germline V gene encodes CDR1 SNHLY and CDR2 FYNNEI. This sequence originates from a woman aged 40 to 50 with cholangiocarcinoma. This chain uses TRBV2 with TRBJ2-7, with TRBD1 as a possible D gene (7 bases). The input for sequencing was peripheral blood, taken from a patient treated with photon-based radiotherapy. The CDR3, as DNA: TGTGCCAGCACAGGGGGGAGCTCCTACGAGCAGTACTTC. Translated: CASTGGSSYEQYF.